This T cell receptor beta chain was sequenced in a study of blood T cell repertoires in COVID-19. Looked up from germline, CDR1 is SQVTM and CDR2 is ANQGSEA. This CDR3 contains 14 residues. Trimming took 3 bases from V and 7 from J; bases not matched to a gene: 8. As handled by the study authors: Quantification of nucleated cells was approximated via reference gene primer amplification. The table came from immunoSEQ multiplex PCR; TCRdb's copy has only in-frame clones and leaves some out. V, J and clone size are taken as reported in that table, and D and trimming were inferred from the DNA itself. The profile shows about 400,000 clones, around nine tenths of them singletons.

This TCR came from a human donor in a cohort sampled during active COVID-19. The specimen was peripheral blood. The gene calls are TRBV29-1 and TRBJ2-5; 10 nucleotides match TRBD2. CDR3: CSVDSGLAFVTQYF. CDR3 DNA sequence: TGCAGCGTTGACTCGGGACTAGCGTTTGTGACCCAGTACTTC.